Listed below are T cell receptor beta chains from one sample, sequenced in a study of shared clonotypes between healthy human individuals. This table comes from immunoSEQ multiplex PCR, and its TCRdb copy is limited to in-frame clones, with some not included. In the table there are 2.5 million or so clones, over 85% of which are singletons. The specimen was naive CD4+ T cells sorted from blood. The receptors were gathered from a man in his late teens or twenties in good health. The CDR3 runs from the conserved cysteine through the conserved F or W. A D gene is named only where the DNA matches it firmly. The listing skips clone size in some rows; elsewhere it reads once, few, many or a size class.

j_call d_call clone_size v_call cdr3_aa cdr3_nt
TRBJ1-1 TRBD1 NA TRBV6-5 CASSSGQVLEAFF TGTGCCAGCAGTTCGGGACAGGTACTTGAAGCTTTCTTT
TRBJ2-5 TRBD2 NA TRBV10-3 CASRGAGGETQYF TGTGCCTCCAGGGGAGCGGGGGGAGAGACCCAGTACTTC
TRBJ2-7 NA NA TRBV7-9 CASSITGKASYEQYF TGTGCCAGCAGCATCACAGGGAAGGCCTCCTACGAGCAGTACTTC
TRBJ2-2 TRBD2 NA TRBV7-9 CASSSPGLRGGTGELFF TGTGCCAGCAGCTCACCCGGGCTCCGGGGGGGCACCGGGGAGCTGTTTTTT
TRBJ1-1 NA NA TRBV19 CATFDRHMNTEAFF TGTGCCACCTTCGACAGGCACATGAACACTGAAGCTTTCTTT
TRBJ2-5 NA NA TRBV18 CASSPGQSRETQYF TGTGCCAGCTCACCAGGACAGAGCCGAGAGACCCAGTACTTC
TRBJ1-5 NA NA TRBV5-1 CASSLALDQPQHF TGCGCCAGCAGCTTGGCCCTAGATCAGCCCCAGCATTTT
TRBJ2-7 TRBD2 NA TRBV10-3 CAITGTSGTPTYEQYF TGTGCCATCACCGGGACTAGCGGGACCCCGACCTACGAGCAGTACTTC
TRBJ1-4 NA NA TRBV5-1 CASSLAGATNEKLFF TGCGCCAGCAGCTTGGCCGGGGCAACTAATGAAAAACTGTTTTTT
TRBJ2-1 NA NA TRBV5-1 CASSLDGDYNEQFF TGCGCCAGCAGCCTTGATGGCGATTACAATGAGCAGTTCTTC
TRBJ2-7 NA NA TRBV29-1 CSVEEAGELYF TGCAGCGTTGAAGAGGCAGGGGAACTGTACTTC
TRBJ2-7 TRBD2 once TRBV7-2 CASSLGPGGLGLIEQYF TGTGCCAGCAGCTTAGGACCCGGTGGACTAGGTCTAATCGAGCAGTACTTC
TRBJ2-7 TRBD2 NA TRBV7-9 CASSLAKGLAGSEQYF TGTGCCAGCAGCTTAGCGAAGGGACTAGCGGGATCCGAGCAGTACTTC
TRBJ1-2 TRBD1 NA TRBV19 CASSMGPGQGVHTF TGTGCCAGTAGTATGGGGCCGGGACAGGGAGTTCACACCTTC
TRBJ2-3 TRBD2 NA TRBV25-1 CASSGLASAGTDTQYF TGTGCCAGCAGTGGACTAGCGTCTGCTGGCACAGATACGCAGTATTTT
TRBJ2-2 NA NA TRBV9 CASSGALGSGRNTGELFF TGTGCCAGCAGCGGTGCCCTAGGATCGGGGCGAAACACCGGGGAGCTGTTTTTT
TRBJ2-2 NA NA TRBV7-3 CASSSNSIGELFF TGTGCCAGCAGCTCGAACTCGATCGGGGAGCTGTTTTTT
TRBJ2-7 TRBD1 NA TRBV7-9 CASSLIQGIDEQYF TGTGCCAGCAGCTTAATACAGGGGATAGACGAGCAGTACTTC
TRBJ1-2 NA NA TRBV4-1 CASSRPGSYGYTF TGCGCCAGCAGCCGTCCTGGATCCTATGGCTACACCTTC
TRBJ2-1 TRBD2 NA TRBV5-1 CASSSPGGTSGNNEQFF TGCGCCAGCAGCTCACCAGGGGGGACTAGCGGAAACAATGAGCAGTTCTTC
TRBJ2-7 NA once TRBV13 CASSLDGRVSYEQYF TGTGCCAGCAGCTTAGATGGTAGGGTTTCCTACGAGCAGTACTTC
TRBJ2-1 TRBD2 NA TRBV30 CAWRFSGRTEHYNEQFF TGTGCCTGGAGATTTAGCGGGAGGACTGAACACTACAATGAGCAGTTCTTC
TRBJ2-7 TRBD1 NA TRBV28 CASRPGQGYEQYF TGTGCCAGCAGGCCGGGACAGGGCTACGAGCAGTACTTC
TRBJ2-2 TRBD1 NA TRBV10-2 CASSTGAPNTGELFF TGCGCCAGCAGTACAGGGGCCCCTAACACCGGGGAGCTGTTTTTT
TRBJ2-7 NA NA TRBV30 CAWSVPDSTHEQYF TGTGCCTGGAGTGTACCGGACTCTACCCACGAGCAGTACTTC
TRBJ2-3 NA NA TRBV9 CASSAPGAGYRTQYF TGTGCCAGCAGCGCCCCCGGAGCGGGTTATCGTACGCAGTATTTT
TRBJ2-7 TRBD1 NA TRBV7-9 CASGQGAREQYF TGTGCCAGCGGACAGGGGGCGAGGGAGCAGTACTTC
TRBJ2-1 TRBD1 NA TRBV19 CASRPGQGHNEQFF TGTGCCAGTAGACCGGGACAGGGGCACAATGAGCAGTTCTTC
TRBJ2-2 NA NA TRBV30 CAWSVRLPPGELFF TGTGCCTGGAGTGTACGTCTCCCGCCGGGGGAGCTGTTTTTT
TRBJ2-2 NA NA TRBV6-6 CASSSGPPLTGELFF TGTGCCAGCAGTTCGGGACCACCGTTGACCGGGGAGCTGTTTTTT
TRBJ1-3 NA once TRBV12-5 CASGLATPLNGNTIYF TGTGCTAGTGGTTTGGCGACACCATTGAACGGAAACACCATATATTTT
TRBJ1-1 NA NA TRBV7-2 CASTQGLVGGGTEAFF TGTGCCAGCACCCAAGGCCTGGTGGGAGGCGGGACTGAAGCTTTCTTT
TRBJ2-7 NA NA TRBV18 CASSPSRGDYEQYF TGTGCCAGCTCACCCTCCAGGGGGGACTACGAGCAGTACTTC
TRBJ2-3 NA NA TRBV6-1 CASSDSARNTDTQYF TGTGCCAGCAGTGACTCAGCCCGGAACACAGATACGCAGTATTTT
TRBJ2-1 TRBD2 NA TRBV30 CALLADAYNEQFF TGTGCCTTACTAGCGGATGCCTACAATGAGCAGTTCTTC
TRBJ1-3 NA NA TRBV2 CASKQGGGNTIYF TGTGCCAGCAAACAGGGCGGCGGAAACACCATATATTTT
TRBJ2-7 NA few TRBV18 CASSIGGENYEQYF TGTGCCAGCTCAATCGGTGGCGAGAATTACGAGCAGTACTTC
TRBJ2-4 NA NA TRBV2 CASSEPLAKNIQYF TGTGCCAGCAGTGAACCGTTAGCCAAAAACATTCAGTACTTC
TRBJ1-5 NA NA TRBV15 CATSRVQGKSNQPQHF TGTGCCACCAGCAGAGTACAAGGGAAGAGCAATCAGCCCCAGCATTTT
TRBJ1-6 TRBD1 once TRBV2 CASSEATGSIGSPLHF TGTGCCAGCAGTGAGGCGACAGGGAGTATCGGTTCACCCCTCCACTTT
TRBJ1-2 NA NA TRBV9 CASSGRGGMGGYTF TGTGCCAGCAGCGGCAGGGGAGGGATGGGGGGCTACACCTTC
TRBJ1-4 NA NA TRBV30 CAWSIGGGNEKLFF TGTGCCTGGAGTATAGGGGGGGGGAATGAAAAACTGTTTTTT
TRBJ2-7 TRBD2 NA TRBV6-5 CASSYSSGTSLEQYF TGTGCCAGCAGTTACTCTAGCGGGACCTCCCTCGAGCAGTACTTC
TRBJ2-1 NA NA TRBV2 CASSEGVGPWGVNEQFF TGTGCCAGCAGTGAAGGGGTTGGGCCTTGGGGCGTCAATGAGCAGTTCTTC
TRBJ2-7 TRBD2 NA TRBV7-2 CASSSLAGPYEQYF TGTGCCAGCAGCTCGCTAGCGGGGCCTTACGAGCAGTACTTC
TRBJ2-4 TRBD1 NA TRBV5-1 CASSLTGQTSSGKNIQYF TGCGCCAGCAGCTTGACGGGACAGACCTCATCAGGCAAAAACATTCAGTACTTC
TRBJ1-5 TRBD1 NA TRBV6-6 CASKTGADQPQHF TGTGCCAGCAAAACAGGGGCGGATCAGCCCCAGCATTTT
TRBJ2-3 NA NA TRBV21-1 CASGAGFPILDTQYF TGTGCCAGCGGTGCAGGGTTCCCCATTCTAGATACGCAGTATTTT
TRBJ2-3 TRBD2 NA TRBV27 CASSPGTSGSTQYF TGTGCCAGCAGTCCAGGGACTAGCGGGAGTACGCAGTATTTT
TRBJ1-3 NA NA TRBV30 CAWSGVMPGNTIYF TGTGCCTGGAGTGGGGTAATGCCTGGAAACACCATATATTTT
TRBJ2-7 TRBD2 NA TRBV10-3 CAISDGRENYEQYF TGTGCCATCAGTGACGGGCGGGAGAATTACGAGCAGTACTTC
TRBJ1-2 NA NA TRBV6-1 CASTTVGAVGYTF TGTGCCAGCACCACGGTAGGGGCGGTGGGCTACACCTTC
TRBJ1-2 NA NA TRBV19 CASSDEWPMGYTF TGTGCCAGTAGTGACGAGTGGCCGATGGGCTACACCTTC
TRBJ2-4 NA NA TRBV30 CAWSLGAGAAMIQYF TGTGCCTGGAGTCTAGGGGCAGGCGCGGCGATGATTCAGTACTTC
TRBJ2-3 NA NA TRBV7-6 CASSSRRTDTQYF TGTGCCAGCAGCTCGCGCCGGACAGATACGCAGTATTTT
TRBJ2-3 TRBD2 NA TRBV5-4 CASSYRTSGTDTQYF TGTGCCAGCAGCTACCGGACTAGCGGTACAGATACGCAGTATTTT
TRBJ2-5 TRBD2 NA TRBV4-3 CASSQDATGTRKETQYF TGCGCCAGCAGCCAAGACGCGACCGGGACTAGAAAAGAGACCCAGTACTTC